The 32 T cell receptor beta chains presented below share a single source sample, sequenced in a study of cytomegalovirus exposure and HLA in healthy donors. PCR primers comprised 60 Vbeta and 13 Jbeta primers. Profiled with immunoSEQ multiplex PCR; TCRdb holds only in-frame clones, not every one. The data hold roughly 90,000 clones, with roughly four fifths observed a single time. Sequencing was done on a sample of PBMCs. The receptors derive from a young man in good health and CMV-seropositive.

The chain employs TRBV10-2 and TRBJ1-1; weak D call: TRBD1 (5 bases). The V end lost 10 bases, the J end lost 5 bases, and 11 bases lay between the germline ends. The CDR3 consists of 11 residues. Germline assignment: CDR1 WSHSY and CDR2 SAAADI. CDR3 bases: TGCGCCACCGCAGGGAGGACTGAAGCTTTCTTT. Protein sequence: CATAGRTEAFF.

The chain couples TRBV7-9 to TRBJ2-3; TRBD2 is a possible D gene (5 bases). Germline V gene data show CDR1 as SEHNR and CDR2 as FQNEAQ (reference sequence). Between the trimmed V and J ends, which lost 5 bases and 10 bases, there was a span of 19 bases. This CDR3 contains 14 residues. This CDR3 is CASSPEERRQSQYF. DNA of the CDR3: TGTGCCAGCAGCCCCGAGGAGCGGAGACAATCGCAGTATTTT.

This chain connects TRBV10-3 to TRBJ2-1; 15 bases line up with TRBD2. The CDR3 sequence is 15 residues long. The germline V gene encodes CDR1 ENHRY and CDR2 SYGVKD. Losses at the gene ends were 8 bases for V and 9 bases for J; bases not matched to a gene: 8. The CDR3 sequence: CAIRQGLAGGGEQFF. DNA of the CDR3: TGTGCCATCCGACAGGGACTAGCGGGAGGAGGTGAGCAGTTCTTC.

The V gene is TRBV5-1, the J gene TRBJ2-3; D unclear. Per germline, CDR1 SGHRS and CDR2 YFSETQ. This CDR3 region has 15 residues. V was pared by 0 bases and J by 3 bases, with 11 bases between. For the CDR3, the DNA is TGCGCCAGCAGCTTGGCCTCTAAGCTGACAGATACGCAGTATTTT. This codes for CASSLASKLTDTQYF.

This chain links TRBV4-1 with TRBJ1-4; TRBD1 matches at 8 bases. The J segment lost 5 bases and the V segment lost 0 bases, leaving 5 bases of the junction unmatched. The CDR3 sequence is 16 residues long. Germline V lookup: CDR1 MGHRA, CDR2 YSYEKL. The CDR3 region is CASSQEGQVSNEKLFF. CDR3 in DNA: TGCGCCAGCAGCCAAGAGGGACAGGTTTCAAATGAAAAACTGTTTTTT.

The chain links TRBV5-1 to TRBJ2-3; 10 bases are a match to TRBD2. Germline assignment: CDR1 SGHRS and CDR2 YFSETQ. With 1 base clipped from V and 6 bases from J, the junction kept 5 bases outside the gene matches. There are 15 residues in the CDR3. CDR3 region: CASSLSGRAGDTQYF. In DNA, the CDR3 is TGCGCCAGCAGCTTGAGCGGGAGGGCCGGCGATACGCAGTATTTT.

This clone was recorded a few times. CDR3 residues: CASSRTGQQNTEAFF. CDR3 nucleotides: TGTGCCAGCAGCCGGACGGGACAGCAGAACACTGAAGCTTTCTTT. The rearrangement joins TRBV16 to TRBJ1-1; 7 bases map to TRBD1. CDR3 length: 15 amino acids. With V trimmed by 4 bases and J by 1 base, 6 bases remained unmatched. Germline V lookup: CDR1 KGHSY, CDR2 FQNENV.

The chain employs TRBV7-9 and TRBJ2-3, with D perhaps TRBD1 (6 bases). CDR1 SEHNR and CDR2 FQNEAQ come from the germline V gene (reference sequence). Trimming took off 11 bases at V and 2 bases at J, with 11 bases between the two ends. The CDR3 is 12 residues long. This CDR3 reads CALGDNTDTQYF. DNA of the CDR3: TGTGCCTTGGGGGACAACACAGATACGCAGTATTTT.

V and J are TRBV28 and TRBJ1-5, with D possibly TRBD1 on 6 matching bases. The germline V gene has CDR1 MDHEN and CDR2 SYDVKM. Trimming took 5 bases from V and 7 from J, leaving 12 bases between them. The length of the CDR3 is 13 residues. The CDR3 loop is CASSTGQLQPQHF. CDR3 bases: TGTGCCAGCAGTACCGGACAGCTCCAGCCCCAGCATTTT. Variable domain in full (rest from reference TRBV28 and TRBJ1-5): DVKVTQSSRYLVKRTGEKVFLECVQDMDHENMFWYRQDPGLGLRLIYFSYDVKMKEKGDIPEGYSVSREKKERFSLILESASTNQTSMYLCASSTGQLQPQHFGDGTRLSIL.

This clone showed up just once. The CDR3 region is CASSPLQGIQETQYF. The CDR3 bases are TGTGCCAGCTCACCCTTGCAGGGGATCCAAGAGACCCAGTACTTC. V is TRBV18 and J is TRBJ2-5; TRBD1 might be the D (6 bases). The CDR3 sequence is 15 residues long. The V and J ends lost 3 bases and 1 base respectively, with 12 bases between them. Germline V CDR1 and CDR2: KGHSH, LQKENI.

The V and J genes are TRBV5-1 and TRBJ2-1, with 8 bases identical to TRBD1. The CDR3 runs 15 residues. Trimming took 4 bases from V and 4 from J; bases not matched to a gene: 7. Germline CDR1 reads SGHRS; CDR2 reads YFSETQ. CDR3 protein: CASSLGQGSYNEQFF. CDR3 DNA sequence: TGCGCCAGCAGCCTAGGACAGGGTTCTTACAATGAGCAGTTCTTC.

The rearrangement uses TRBV7-7 and TRBJ2-2, with a weak D call TRBD1 (6 bases). V shed 1 base and J shed 3 bases, with 9 bases lying between them. Germline CDR1 and CDR2: SSHAT and FNYEAQ (reference sequence). The CDR3 has 15 residues. The CDR3 is CASSLVRGDTGELFF. CDR3 sequence (DNA): TGTGCCAGCAGCTTAGTCAGGGGTGACACCGGGGAGCTGTTTTTT.

The chain couples TRBV7-6 to TRBJ2-3, with D possibly being TRBD2 (7 bases). V dropped 5 bases and J dropped 1 base, with 22 bases sitting between them. Germline CDR1 and CDR2: SGHVS and FNYEAQ. The CDR3 contains 18 residues. DNA for the CDR3: TGTGCCAGCAGCCTACTAGGGGGGGGGCCAGCTGGCACAGATACGCAGTATTTT. As protein: CASSLLGGGPAGTDTQYF.

The chain combines TRBV7-2 with TRBJ1-1; TRBD1 is a possible D gene (5 bases). The CDR3 has 16 amino acids. V was trimmed by 1 base and J by 0 bases, leaving 12 bases between them. Looked up from germline, CDR1 is SGHTA and CDR2 is FQGNSA. CDR3: CASSLGQNNMNTEAFF. CDR3 bases: TGTGCCAGCAGCTTAGGACAGAATAACATGAACACTGAAGCTTTCTTT.

This clone has only a few counts. The chain has TRBV18 and TRBJ1-2; TRBD1 is a possible D gene (5 bases). V lost 5 bases to trimming and J lost 6 bases, with 10 bases between them. Germline lookup yields CDR1 KGHSH and CDR2 LQKENI. The CDR3 spans 12 residues. The CDR3 is CASSSPGNGYTF. The CDR3 DNA is TGTGCCAGCTCATCGCCAGGGAATGGCTACACCTTC.

The rearrangement links TRBV29-1 to TRBJ1-1; D remains ambiguous. There are 13 residues in the CDR3. The ends were cut back, 7 bases at V and 3 bases at J, with 15 bases in the middle. From germline, CDR1 is SQVTM and CDR2 ANQGSEA. The CDR3 nucleotides are TGCAGCGCCGCGTGGGGAGGAGACACTGAAGCTTTCTTT. Translation: CSAAWGGDTEAFF.

The chain couples TRBV27 to TRBJ2-5; 11 nucleotides match TRBD2. The J call may not be correct, given that the DNA end is closer to TRBJ2-7. Germline CDR1 and CDR2: MNHEY and SMNVEV (reference sequence). The CDR3 is made up of 13 amino acids. The CDR3 DNA is TGTGCCAGCGGACTAGCGGGCCCCTACGAGCAGTACTTC. Translating gives CASGLAGPYEQYF.

This chain connects TRBV6-1 to TRBJ2-5; 8 bases agree with TRBD1. Germline trimming cut 6 bases from V and 2 bases from J; bases unmatched to any gene: 8. The germline V gene has CDR1 MNHNS and CDR2 SASEGT. The CDR3 totals 15 residues. CDR3 sequence: CASSEGQAVQETQYF. The CDR3, as DNA: TGTGCCAGCAGCGAGGGACAGGCCGTACAAGAGACCCAGTACTTC.

In nucleotides, the CDR3 is TGCGCCAGCAGCTTGGGGGACAGGGAAACAAATGAGCAGTTCTTC. Amino acids: CASSLGDRETNEQFF. V usage is TRBV5-1 and J usage is TRBJ2-1; 9 positions agree with TRBD1. This CDR3 comprises 15 residues. The junction had 5 bases not matched to a gene; V was cut back by 0 bases and J by 7 bases. Germline values: CDR1 SGHRS, CDR2 YFSETQ.

The rearrangement uses TRBV11-2 and TRBJ2-3, with D maybe TRBD2 (5 bases). The CDR3 sequence is 13 residues long. The ends were cut back, 3 bases at V and 8 bases at J, with 12 bases in the middle. Germline V gene data show CDR1 as SGHAT and CDR2 as FQNNGV. The CDR3 reads CASSFSRASTQYF. The DNA for the CDR3 is TGTGCCAGCAGCTTTTCGCGGGCGTCTACGCAGTATTTT.

Worth noting for this clone: The germline gene is not matched at one end of the junction; a read error may be the cause. The rearrangement joins TRBV7-9 to TRBJ2-1; the D gene is possibly TRBD1 (6 bases). Germline V gene lookup returns CDR1 SEHNR and CDR2 FQNEAQ (reference sequence). CDR3 length: 16 residues. DNA for the CDR3: TGTTCCAGCAGCTTAGTTCAGGGGTTGGGAAACAATGAGCAGTTCTTC. Its protein is CSSSLVQGLGNNEQFF.

The chain joins TRBV6-5 to TRBJ2-3, with D maybe TRBD1 (5 bases). The V gene lost 4 bases and the J gene lost 0 bases, with 11 bases spanning the gap. The CDR3 covers 15 residues. CDR1 is MNHEY and CDR2 is SVGAGI in the germline V gene. The CDR3 loop is CASSFGWGSTDTQYF. CDR3 sequence (DNA): TGTGCCAGCAGTTTTGGTTGGGGCAGCACAGATACGCAGTATTTT.

The gene calls are TRBV6-4 and TRBJ2-2; weak D call: TRBD1 (6 bases). The CDR3 runs to 13 residues. The V gene lost 6 bases and the J gene lost 4 bases, with 9 bases spanning the gap. The V gene's germline CDR1 is MRHNA and CDR2 SNTAGT. CDR3 sequence (DNA): TGTGCCAGCAGCGAACAGGGCACCGGGGAGCTGTTTTTT. This translates into CASSEQGTGELFF.

This chain joins TRBV29-1 and TRBJ1-4; no clear D gene. CDR3 length equals 10 residues. Per germline, CDR1 SQVTM and CDR2 ANQGSEA. Trimming took 7 bases from V and 4 from J, leaving 4 bases between them. The CDR3 reads CSARNEKLFF. DNA of the CDR3: TGCAGCGCCCGTAATGAAAAACTGTTTTTT.

The J gene is TRBJ1-5, the V gene TRBV28; 11 nucleotides align to TRBD1. J lost 16 bases, V lost 8 bases, and 13 bases had no gene match. The V gene's germline CDR1 is MDHEN and CDR2 SYDVKM. This CDR3 is 13 amino acids long. CDR3: CASASPGQGEVHF. For the CDR3, the DNA is TGTGCCAGCGCTTCTCCGGGACAGGGGGAAGTCCATTTT.

About this clone itself: Other nucleotide sequences from this sample produce the same CDR3. This chain joins TRBV6-5 and TRBJ1-3; D not certain. In germline, CDR1 is MNHEY, CDR2 SVGAGI. V lost 4 bases, J lost 1 base, and 8 bases lay in between. The CDR3 runs to 14 residues. CDR3 protein: CASSSGGSGNTIYF. DNA for the CDR3: TGTGCCAGCAGTTCGGGAGGATCTGGAAACACCATATATTTT.

The gene calls are TRBV19 and TRBJ2-2; no reliable D call. Trimming shortened V by 7 bases and J by 6 bases, and 12 bases separated the two germline ends. Germline loops: CDR1 LNHDA, CDR2 SQIVND (reference sequence). The length of the CDR3 is 13 residues. Here the CDR3 reads CASNKYPAGELFF. In nucleotides, the CDR3 is TGTGCCAGTAACAAATACCCCGCCGGGGAGCTGTTTTTT.

The chain is built from TRBV30 and TRBJ2-3, with 9 bases matching TRBD1. CDR3 length: 14 amino acids. The junction had 7 bases not matched to a gene; V was cut back by 6 bases and J by 3 bases. Per germline, CDR1 GTSNPN and CDR2 SVGIG (reference sequence). As DNA, the CDR3 is TGTGCCTGTACACAGGGGGCGTGGACAGATACGCAGTATTTT. Its protein is CACTQGAWTDTQYF. The whole variable domain, filled in from reference TRBV30 and TRBJ2-3, reads SQTIHQWPATLVQPVGSPLSLECTVEGTSNPNLYWYRQAAGRGLQLLFYSVGIGQISSEVPQNLSASRPQDRQFILSSKKLLLSDSGFYLCACTQGAWTDTQYFGPGTRLTVL.

This chain links TRBV28 with TRBJ1-2; D gene uncertain. The CDR3 covers 11 residues. With 6 bases removed from V and 0 bases from J, the gap between germline ends came to 2 bases. CDR1 is MDHEN and CDR2 is SYDVKM in the germline V gene. In DNA, the CDR3 is TGTGCCAGCAGCTCTAACTATGGCTACACCTTC. This codes for CASSSNYGYTF.

The rearrangement links TRBV9 to TRBJ2-2; D uncertain. This CDR3 is 14 amino acids long. Trimming removed 1 base from V and 0 bases from J, with 4 bases in between. CDR1 is SGDLS and CDR2 is YYNGEE in the germline V gene. In nucleotides, the CDR3 is TGTGCCAGCAGCGTATACACGAACACCGGGGAGCTGTTTTTT. This encodes CASSVYTNTGELFF.

On this clone: An end of the junction differs from the germline gene, which may be a read error. The CDR3 DNA is TGTGCCAGCAGTTCAGGGGACGAGCAGCTCTTC. Amino acid sequence: CASSSGDEQLF. The chain joins TRBV6-1 to TRBJ2-1, with D perhaps TRBD1 (6 bases). Germline loops: CDR1 MNHNS, CDR2 SASEGT. This CDR3 region has 11 residues.

This clone was seen a handful of times. The chain is built from TRBV5-1 and TRBJ1-4, with D hard to call. CDR3 length equals 15 residues. Trimming pared 5 bases from V and 1 base from J, leaving 12 bases between. The germline V gene encodes CDR1 SGHRS and CDR2 YFSETQ. The CDR3 spells CASRGGALTNEKLFF. The CDR3 DNA is TGCGCCAGCAGGGGAGGCGCCCTAACTAATGAAAAACTGTTTTTT.